This T cell receptor (beta chain) was captured by sequencing in a study of blood T cell repertoires in COVID-19. Background on the study: Acute and convalescent COVID-19 samples came from the United States, Italy and Spain. The cDNA or gDNA used as material had been derived from T cells, B-cell-depleted T cells, or PBMCs.

Authors' processing steps: Reference gene primer amplification gave estimated nucleated cell counts. The table came from immunoSEQ multiplex PCR; TCRdb's copy has only in-frame clones and leaves some out. V and J calls and clone size are as listed in that table; D and trimming were resolved from the DNA. The sample yields 200,000 to 250,000 clones, 80% to 90% seen once. CDR1 and CDR2 from the germline V gene are MNHEY and SVGEGT. The CDR3 extends over 14 amino acids. V was clipped by 5 bases and J by 7 bases, with 14 bases between them. This chain uses TRBV6-2 or TRBV6-3 with TRBJ2-2; possible D gene TRBD1, 6 bases. The specimen was peripheral blood. This clonotype was obtained from a man in his sixties with acute or convalescent COVID-19. For the CDR3, the DNA is TGTGCCAGCAGTCGCCGACAGGCGGACGGGGAGCTGTTTTTT. It yields the protein CASSRRQADGELFF.